The TCR beta chain under discussion was sequenced for a study of glioma-infiltrating T cells after dendritic cell vaccination. The germline V gene encodes CDR1 SGHTA and CDR2 FQGNSA. Deletions cut 4 bases from V and 4 bases from J, with 10 bases between. The CDR3 is made up of 13 amino acids. The data were produced by immunoSEQ multiplex PCR, yet TCRdb's version contains in-frame clones alone and is incomplete. Counted here are tens of thousands of clones, approximately 80% occurring once; the ten biggest clones make up around 2.3%. The receptor comes from a human donor with glioblastoma. The specimen was blood, collected before dendritic cell vaccination. The rearrangement joins TRBV7-2 to TRBJ1-2; D is unclear. As DNA, the CDR3 is TGTGCCAGCAGCTCAACAGCCCCCTATGGCTACACCTTC. Amino acids: CASSSTAPYGYTF.